This T cell receptor beta chain was identified during a study of blood T cell repertoires in COVID-19. Study at large: Some COVID-19 samples were acute and others convalescent; all came from the United States, Italy and Spain.

Germline CDR1 reads SGDLS; CDR2 reads YYNGEE. The CDR3 extends over 14 amino acids. Trimming pared 3 bases from V and 4 bases from J, leaving 10 bases between. Which cohort a participant joined came from the clinical history participants gave. The table came from immunoSEQ multiplex PCR; TCRdb's copy has only in-frame clones and leaves some out. Of around 380,000 clones listed, around 87% are singletons. This sequence was found in a man aged 25-45 years who had recovered from COVID-19. Sequenced material: PBMCs or T cells enriched from blood (not recorded which). This chain links TRBV9 with TRBJ2-2; tentative D call: TRBD1 (6 bases). The CDR3 here is CASSGTAATGELFF. The CDR3 bases are TGTGCCAGCAGCGGGACAGCTGCCACCGGGGAGCTGTTTTTT.